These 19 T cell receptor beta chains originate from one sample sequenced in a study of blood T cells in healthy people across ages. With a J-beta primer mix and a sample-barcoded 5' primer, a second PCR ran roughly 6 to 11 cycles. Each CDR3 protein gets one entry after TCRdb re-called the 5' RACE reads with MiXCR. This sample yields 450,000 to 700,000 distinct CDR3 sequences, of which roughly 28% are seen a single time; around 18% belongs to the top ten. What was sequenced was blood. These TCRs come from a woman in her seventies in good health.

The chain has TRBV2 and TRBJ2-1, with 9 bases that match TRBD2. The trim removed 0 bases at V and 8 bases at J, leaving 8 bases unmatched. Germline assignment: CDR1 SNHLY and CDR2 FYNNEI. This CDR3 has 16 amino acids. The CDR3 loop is CASSEAGGGAMDEQFF. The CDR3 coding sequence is TGTGCCAGCAGTGAAGCTGGCGGGGGGGCTATGGATGAGCAGTTCTTC.

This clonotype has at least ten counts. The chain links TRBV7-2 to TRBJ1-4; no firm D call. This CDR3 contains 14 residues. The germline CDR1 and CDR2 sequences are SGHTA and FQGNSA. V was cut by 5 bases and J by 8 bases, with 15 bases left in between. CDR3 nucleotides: TGTGCCAGCAGCCCCGGCGGGGTCGAAGAAAAACTGTTTTTT. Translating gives CASSPGGVEEKLFF.

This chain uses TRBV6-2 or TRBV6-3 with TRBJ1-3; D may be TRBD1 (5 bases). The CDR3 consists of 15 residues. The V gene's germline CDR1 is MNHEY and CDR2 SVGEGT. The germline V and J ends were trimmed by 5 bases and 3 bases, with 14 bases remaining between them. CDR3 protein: CASSHPGRFGNTIYF. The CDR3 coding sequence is TGTGCCAGCAGTCACCCGGGGCGATTTGGAAACACCATATATTTT.

CDR3 DNA: TGTGCCAGCTCACCCCGAATATCAAAGGGGGGCCCCTACGAGCAGTACTTC. It specifies CASSPRISKGGPYEQYF. The V call is TRBV18, the J call TRBJ2-7; D is possibly TRBD1 or TRBD2 (6 bases each). Germline V gives CDR1 KGHSH, CDR2 LQKENI. This CDR3 spans 17 amino acids. Trimming took off 3 bases at V and 2 bases at J, with 20 bases between the two ends.

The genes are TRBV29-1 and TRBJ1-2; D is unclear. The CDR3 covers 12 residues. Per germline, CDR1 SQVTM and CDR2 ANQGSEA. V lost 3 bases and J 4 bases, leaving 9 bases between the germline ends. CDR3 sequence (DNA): TGCAGCGTTGAGACAAACGCCTATGGCTACACCTTC. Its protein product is CSVETNAYGYTF. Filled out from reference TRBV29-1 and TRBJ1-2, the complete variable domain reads SAVISQKPSRDICQRGTSLTIQCQVDSQVTMMFWYRQQPGQSLTLIATANQGSEATYESGFVIDKFPISRPNLTFSTLTVSNMSPEDSSIYLCSVETNAYGYTFGSGTRLTVV.

In nucleotides, the CDR3 is TGCAGTGCTAGAGAAGGGACAGGGGGTGAAAAACTGTTTTTT. This sequence encodes CSAREGTGGEKLFF. The chain carries TRBV20-1 and TRBJ1-4, with 11 bases matching TRBD1. CDR1 is DFQATT and CDR2 is SNEGSKA in the germline V gene (reference sequence). This CDR3 region has 14 residues. V trimming: 0 bases; J trimming: 7 bases; junction bases outside the gene matches: 1.

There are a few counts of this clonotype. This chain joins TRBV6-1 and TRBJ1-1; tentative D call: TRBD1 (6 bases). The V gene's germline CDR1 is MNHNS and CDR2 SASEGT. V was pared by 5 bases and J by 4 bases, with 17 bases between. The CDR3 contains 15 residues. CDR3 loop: CASSPQRGGSTEAFF. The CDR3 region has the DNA TGTGCCAGCAGTCCACAAAGAGGGGGTAGCACTGAAGCTTTCTTT.

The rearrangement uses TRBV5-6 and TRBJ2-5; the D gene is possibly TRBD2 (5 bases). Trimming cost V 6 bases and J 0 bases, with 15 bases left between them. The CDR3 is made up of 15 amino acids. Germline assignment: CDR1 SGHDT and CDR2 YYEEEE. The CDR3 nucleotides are TGTGCCAGCACGGGGTTGGACGAGTACCAAGAGACCCAGTACTTC. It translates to CASTGLDEYQETQYF.

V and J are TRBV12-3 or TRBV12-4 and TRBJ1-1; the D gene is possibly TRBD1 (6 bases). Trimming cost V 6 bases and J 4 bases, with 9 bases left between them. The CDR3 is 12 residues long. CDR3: CASRQGPTEAFF. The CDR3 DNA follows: TGTGCCAGCAGGCAGGGGCCCACTGAAGCTTTCTTT.

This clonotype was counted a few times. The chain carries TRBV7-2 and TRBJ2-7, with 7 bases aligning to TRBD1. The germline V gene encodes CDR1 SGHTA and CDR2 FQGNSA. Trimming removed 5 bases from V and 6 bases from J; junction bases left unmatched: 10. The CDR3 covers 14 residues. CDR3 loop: CASSTRTGLVEQYF. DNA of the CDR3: TGTGCCAGCAGCACCAGGACAGGCTTGGTCGAGCAGTACTTC. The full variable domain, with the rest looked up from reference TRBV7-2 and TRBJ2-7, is GAGVSQSPSNKVTEKGKDVELRCDPISGHTALYWYRQSLGQGLEFLIYFQGNSAPDKSGLPSDRFSAERTGGSVSTLTIQRTQQEDSAVYLCASSTRTGLVEQYFGPGTRLTVT.

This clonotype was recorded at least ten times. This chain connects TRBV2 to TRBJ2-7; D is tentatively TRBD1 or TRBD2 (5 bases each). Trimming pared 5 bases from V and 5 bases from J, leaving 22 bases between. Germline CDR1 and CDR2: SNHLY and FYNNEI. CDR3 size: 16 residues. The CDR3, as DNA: TGTGCCAGCAGTTTCCAGGGTTGGGGAGAGGGGAACGAGCAGTACTTC. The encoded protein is CASSFQGWGEGNEQYF.

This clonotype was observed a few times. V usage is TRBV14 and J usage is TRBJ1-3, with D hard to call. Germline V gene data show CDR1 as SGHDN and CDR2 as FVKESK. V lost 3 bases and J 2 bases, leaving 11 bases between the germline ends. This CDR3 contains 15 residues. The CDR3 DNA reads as TGTGCCAGCAGCCACTCAGGAATAACTGGAAACACCATATATTTT. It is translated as CASSHSGITGNTIYF.

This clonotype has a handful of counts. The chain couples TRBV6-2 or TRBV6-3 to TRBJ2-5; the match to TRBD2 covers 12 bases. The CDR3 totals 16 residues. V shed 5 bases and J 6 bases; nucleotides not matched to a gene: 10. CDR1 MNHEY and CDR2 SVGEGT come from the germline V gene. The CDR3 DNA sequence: TGTGCCAGCAGTAAACCTGGGACTAGCGGGCTGAAGACCCAGTACTTC. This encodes CASSKPGTSGLKTQYF.

As DNA, the CDR3 is TGTGCCAGCAGTACCTCGGACGGGGACGGGGAGCAGTACTTC. This translates into CASSTSDGDGEQYF. The gene calls are TRBV6-6 and TRBJ2-7; D is perhaps TRBD1 or TRBD2 (5 bases each). The length of the CDR3 is 14 residues. The V end lost 5 bases, the J end lost 7 bases, and 18 bases lay between the germline ends. The germline gives CDR1 MNHNY, CDR2 SVGAGI (reference sequence).

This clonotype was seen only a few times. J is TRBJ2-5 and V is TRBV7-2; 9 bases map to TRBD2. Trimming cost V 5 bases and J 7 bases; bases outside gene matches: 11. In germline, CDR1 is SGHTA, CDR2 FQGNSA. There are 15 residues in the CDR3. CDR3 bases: TGTGCCAGCAGCGAACTAGCGGGTCAAGTGGGGACCCAGTACTTC. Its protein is CASSELAGQVGTQYF.

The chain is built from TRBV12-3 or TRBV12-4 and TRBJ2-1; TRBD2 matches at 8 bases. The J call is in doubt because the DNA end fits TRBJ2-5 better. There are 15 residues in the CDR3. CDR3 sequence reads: CASSRGVGAGGTQYF. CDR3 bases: TGTGCCAGCAGCCGCGGTGTGGGCGCGGGAGGGACCCAGTACTTC.

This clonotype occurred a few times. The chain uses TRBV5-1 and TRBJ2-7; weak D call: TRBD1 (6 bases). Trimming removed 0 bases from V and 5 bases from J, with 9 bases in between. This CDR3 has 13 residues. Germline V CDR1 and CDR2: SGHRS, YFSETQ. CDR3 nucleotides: TGCGCCAGCAGCTTGGTAGGGGGTGACGAGCAGTACTTC. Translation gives CASSLVGGDEQYF.

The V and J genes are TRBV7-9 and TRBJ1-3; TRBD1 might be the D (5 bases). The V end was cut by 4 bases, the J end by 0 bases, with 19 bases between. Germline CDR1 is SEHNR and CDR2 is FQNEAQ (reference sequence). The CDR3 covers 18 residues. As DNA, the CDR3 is TGTGCCAGCAGCTCCAGACGGGACGGTGCCTCCTCTGGAAACACCATATATTTT. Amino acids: CASSSRRDGASSGNTIYF.

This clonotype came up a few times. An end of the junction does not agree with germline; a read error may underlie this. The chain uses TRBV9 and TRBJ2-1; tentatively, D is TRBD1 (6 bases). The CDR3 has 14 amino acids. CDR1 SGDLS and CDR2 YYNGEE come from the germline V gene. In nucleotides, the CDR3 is TGCGCCAGCAGCGTAACAGGGTATTACAATGAGCAGTTCTTC. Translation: CASSVTGYYNEQFF.